The 22 T cell receptor beta chains reported below all come from one sample, sequenced in a study of T cell responses to AZD1222 COVID-19 vaccine. Here immunoSEQ multiplex PCR was the method, and the copy in TCRdb shows in-frame clones only, minus some. The data show some 80,000 clones, more than 70% seen once. Sequencing used peripheral blood, obtained 28 days after the second dose of the MenACWY control vaccine. These receptors came from an adult who received the MenACWY meningococcal vaccine as a control.

This sequence joins TRBV4-3 and TRBJ1-6, with D hard to call. The V gene lost 0 bases and the J gene lost 6 bases, with 9 bases spanning the gap. This CDR3 contains 15 residues. Germline assignment: CDR1 LGHNA and CDR2 YSLEER. The chain's CDR3 is CASSQEVGLNSPLHF. DNA of the CDR3: TGCGCCAGCAGCCAAGAGGTGGGTCTTAATTCACCCCTCCACTTT.

The chain employs TRBV4-1 and TRBJ1-1, with a tentative D call TRBD1 (5 bases). Germline lookup yields CDR1 MGHRA and CDR2 YSYEKL. There are 16 residues in the CDR3. Trimming took 0 bases from V and 0 from J, leaving 11 bases between them. For the CDR3, the DNA is TGCGCCAGCAGCCAAGATTGGGGCAGGCTGAACACTGAAGCTTTCTTT. Protein sequence: CASSQDWGRLNTEAFF.

The chain uses TRBV12-3 or TRBV12-4 and TRBJ1-5, with TRBD1 matching 8 bases. With V trimmed by 7 bases and J by 5 bases, 4 bases remained unmatched. The CDR3 has 13 residues. CDR3 residues: CASKATGDQPQHF. CDR3 in DNA: TGTGCCAGCAAAGCGACAGGGGATCAGCCCCAGCATTTT.

The chain uses TRBV11-3 and TRBJ2-1; possibly TRBD1 for D (5 bases). Trimming left V 1 base short and J 1 base short, with 8 bases between. Looked up from germline, CDR1 is SGHNT and CDR2 is YENEEA. This CDR3 is 15 amino acids long. CDR3 bases: TGTGCCAGCAGCTTAGCAGGGCTTTCCTACAATGAGCAGTTCTTC. It translates to CASSLAGLSYNEQFF.

The genes are TRBV28 and TRBJ1-3; D is unclear. Germline V CDR1 and CDR2: MDHEN, SYDVKM. With 6 bases removed from V and 1 base from J, the gap between germline ends came to 10 bases. The CDR3 spans 14 residues. This chain's CDR3 is CASRRGVSGNTIYF. CDR3 nucleotides: TGTGCCAGCAGACGGGGAGTTTCTGGAAACACCATATATTTT.

V is TRBV30 and J is TRBJ1-5; 7 bases match TRBD1. Trimming took 6 bases from V and 3 from J; bases not matched to a gene: 5. The CDR3 loop spans 13 amino acids. CDR1 and CDR2 (germline): GTSNPN, SVGIG (reference sequence). CDR3 residues: CACAGQNNQPQHF. The CDR3 DNA is TGTGCCTGCGCGGGACAGAACAATCAGCCCCAGCATTTT.

This chain uses TRBV7-7 with TRBJ2-7; D could derive from TRBD1 or TRBD2 (5 bases each). CDR3 length: 14 amino acids. V lost 3 bases to trimming and J lost 1 base, with 10 bases between them. Germline V CDR1 and CDR2: SSHAT, FNYEAQ (reference sequence). As DNA, the CDR3 is TGTGCCAGCAGCTTGGGGGACGGATCCTACGAGCAGTACTTC. Translation gives CASSLGDGSYEQYF.

The genes are TRBV30 and TRBJ2-1; no reliable D call. The CDR3 loop spans 13 amino acids. From germline, CDR1 is GTSNPN and CDR2 SVGIG (reference sequence). Trimming removed 0 bases from V and 8 bases from J, with 11 bases in between. The CDR3 DNA reads as TGTGCCTGGAGTGTCGGAAGGGCCGATGAGCAGTTCTTC. Amino acids: CAWSVGRADEQFF.

The chain recombines TRBV6-5 with TRBJ1-6, with 7 bases matching TRBD1. The CDR3 runs 13 residues. V lost 6 bases, J lost 7 bases, and 3 bases stayed unmatched. The germline CDR1 and CDR2 sequences are MNHEY and SVGAGI. The CDR3 protein is CASRDRKNSPLHF. As DNA, the CDR3 is TGTGCCAGCAGGGACAGGAAAAATTCACCCCTCCACTTT.

The rearrangement joins TRBV7-2 to TRBJ1-2; 7 bases map to TRBD1. The V segment lost 5 bases and the J segment 4 bases; nucleotides outside the gene matches: 7. The CDR3 has 14 residues. Per the germline V gene, CDR1 is SGHTA and CDR2 is FQGNSA. CDR3 nucleotides: TGTGCCAGCAGCGGGACGGGACAGATCTATGGCTACACCTTC. Its translation is CASSGTGQIYGYTF.

The chain couples TRBV19 to TRBJ1-2; TRBD1 matches 7 bases. The germline gives CDR1 LNHDA, CDR2 SQIVND (reference sequence). V lost 5 bases, J lost 6 bases, and 12 bases stayed unmatched. The CDR3 loop spans 15 amino acids. CDR3 sequence (DNA): TGTGCCAGTAGTTCCCGGGACAGCCTGATTCATGGCTACACCTTC. As protein: CASSSRDSLIHGYTF.

In DNA, the CDR3 is TGCGCCAGCAGCCAAGATGGGACAGAGAGACTCTATGGCTACACCTTC. This sequence encodes CASSQDGTERLYGYTF. The V gene is TRBV4-1, the J gene TRBJ1-2; 7 bases are shared with TRBD1. The junction had 8 bases not matched to a gene; V was cut back by 0 bases and J by 4 bases. The CDR3 has 16 amino acids. The V gene's germline CDR1 is MGHRA and CDR2 YSYEKL.

V gene TRBV5-8 combines with J gene TRBJ1-2; D not certain. The CDR3 is 13 residues long. Per the germline V gene, CDR1 is SGHTS and CDR2 is YDEGEE. Trimming removed 1 base at V and 4 bases at J, with 8 bases between. Here the CDR3 reads CASSLLEFYGYTF. In nucleotides, the CDR3 is TGTGCCAGCAGCTTGTTGGAGTTCTATGGCTACACCTTC.

The rearrangement links TRBV6-5 to TRBJ1-2, with 10 bases aligning to TRBD1. J lost 4 bases, V lost 10 bases, and 6 bases had no gene match. The CDR3 length is 13 residues. Germline V gene lookup returns CDR1 MNHEY and CDR2 SVGAGI. CDR3 in DNA: TGTGCCATACAGGGACAGGGGTTCTATGGCTACACCTTC. Its translation is CAIQGQGFYGYTF.

The gene calls are TRBV28 and TRBJ1-4; no clear D. The CDR3 is made up of 14 amino acids. From germline, CDR1 is MDHEN and CDR2 SYDVKM. Trimming stripped 7 bases from V and 3 bases from J, with 12 bases between. The CDR3 DNA is TGTGCCAGCACCCCGGGGTGGGCTAATGAAAAACTGTTTTTT. Its translation: CASTPGWANEKLFF.

This clone was detected only a few times. This chain links TRBV15 with TRBJ1-6; D uncertain. The CDR3 is 15 residues long. The germline gives CDR1 LNHNV, CDR2 YYDKDF (reference sequence). V shed 0 bases and J shed 11 bases, with 14 bases lying between them. The CDR3 DNA reads as TGTGCCACCAGCAGAGATGGTCGGGGTGTGACACCCCTCCACTTT. Translated: CATSRDGRGVTPLHF.

Only one count was recorded for this clone. This chain connects TRBV4-1 to TRBJ1-1; D might be TRBD1 (5 bases). CDR1 and CDR2 (germline): MGHRA, YSYEKL. The CDR3 length is 13 residues. V was clipped by 6 bases and J by 1 base, with 9 bases between them. The CDR3 loop is CASRPDRNTEAFF. The CDR3 region has the DNA TGCGCCAGCAGACCTGACAGGAACACTGAAGCTTTCTTT.

CDR3 loop: CASSVGTVGESGNTIYF. CDR3 nucleotide sequence: TGTGCCAGCAGCGTAGGCACAGTCGGTGAGTCTGGAAACACCATATATTTT. The rearrangement joins TRBV9 to TRBJ1-3, with unresolved D. Deletions cut 0 bases from V and 1 base from J, with 14 bases between. The germline gives CDR1 SGDLS, CDR2 YYNGEE. The CDR3 covers 17 residues.

The chain couples TRBV19 to TRBJ1-4, with D possibly TRBD1 on 5 matching bases. Germline V gives CDR1 LNHDA, CDR2 SQIVND (reference sequence). Deletions cut 4 bases from V and 5 bases from J, with 11 bases between. The CDR3 runs 14 residues. The CDR3 DNA reads as TGTGCCAGTAGTACGGGACGGGGGAATGAAAAACTGTTTTTT. It specifies CASSTGRGNEKLFF.

This clone was seen once. The chain uses TRBV2 and TRBJ1-2; TRBD1 agrees at 10 bases. Germline CDR1 reads SNHLY; CDR2 reads FYNNEI. The CDR3 extends over 14 amino acids. V was pared by 6 bases and J by 8 bases, with 9 bases of the junction left unmatched. Here the CDR3 reads CASRGTGDGGGYTF. DNA for the CDR3: TGTGCCAGCAGGGGGACAGGGGACGGGGGGGGCTACACCTTC.

The chain's CDR3 is CASSLASGIGVLDTEAFF. The CDR3 nucleotides read TGTGCCAGCAGCTTAGCGTCAGGAATTGGAGTGTTGGACACTGAAGCTTTCTTT. This chain uses TRBV11-1 with TRBJ1-1; no clear D. This CDR3 comprises 18 residues. V was cut by 0 bases and J by 3 bases, with 20 bases left in between. Germline CDR1 reads SGHAT; CDR2 reads FQDESV (reference sequence).

The rearrangement uses TRBV12-5 and TRBJ2-2; 8 positions match TRBD1. CDR1 is LGHNT and CDR2 is FRNRAP in the germline V gene. V dropped 4 bases and J dropped 0; count of bases not matched to a gene: 4. The CDR3 is made up of 16 amino acids. The CDR3 is CASGYPTGANTGELFF. In DNA form, the CDR3 reads TGTGCTAGTGGTTACCCGACAGGGGCGAACACCGGGGAGCTGTTTTTT.